The entry that follows covers one T cell receptor beta chain sequence. The data were taken from a study of blood T cell repertoires in COVID-19. Study-wide background: Sources were T cells, B-cell-depleted T cells, or PBMCs; the material itself was cDNA or gDNA.

Measured with immunoSEQ multiplex PCR; TCRdb has only the in-frame clones, and not every one. The sample includes about 210,000 clones, more than 70% of them seen just once. Sequenced input: peripheral blood. The clonotype was recovered from a woman between 45 and 65 years old with acute or convalescent COVID-19.

CDR3 residues: CASIPGGVGDGYTF. DNA for the CDR3: TGTGCCAGCATCCCAGGCGGTGTAGGGGATGGCTACACCTTC. The chain recombines TRBV6-5 with TRBJ1-2; D might be TRBD1 (5 bases). This CDR3 has 14 amino acids. The V and J ends lost 7 bases and 6 bases respectively, with 18 bases between them. From germline, CDR1 is MNHEY and CDR2 SVGAGI.